This note documents a single TCR beta chain sequence. No antigen is known for it. One base away lies a much larger clone, so this may be a sequencing read error. CDR1 SGHTA and CDR2 FQGNSA come from the germline V gene. The CDR3 is 14 amino acids. This entry is derived from a study of blood T cells in healthy people across ages. Next came a second PCR, run for about 7 to 12 cycles, which used a sample-barcoded 5' primer along with a J-beta primer mix. TCRdb reanalysed the 5' RACE reads using MiXCR and keeps one entry per CDR3 protein. The sample records some 1.5 million distinct CDR3 sequences, roughly 30% being singletons. Study-wide results and limits: Expanded clonotype changes were possibly confounded by unknown donor CMV status. Roughly linearly, TCR beta diversity per million T cells fell as age increased. In long-lived donors, naive CD4+ cell counts and diversity exceeded those of aged donors.

The donors, aged roughly 6 to 100, were healthy Caucasians from Russia. This clonotype was sampled from a woman in her 30s in good health. Sequenced: blood. The chain carries TRBV7-2 and TRBJ2-5; no firm D call. The better agreement between TRBJ2-1 and the DNA end casts doubt on the J call. CDR3 amino acids: CASSLGALQETQFF. The CDR3 nucleotides read TGTGCCAGCAGCTTAGGCGCTTTACAAGAGACCCAGTTCTTC.